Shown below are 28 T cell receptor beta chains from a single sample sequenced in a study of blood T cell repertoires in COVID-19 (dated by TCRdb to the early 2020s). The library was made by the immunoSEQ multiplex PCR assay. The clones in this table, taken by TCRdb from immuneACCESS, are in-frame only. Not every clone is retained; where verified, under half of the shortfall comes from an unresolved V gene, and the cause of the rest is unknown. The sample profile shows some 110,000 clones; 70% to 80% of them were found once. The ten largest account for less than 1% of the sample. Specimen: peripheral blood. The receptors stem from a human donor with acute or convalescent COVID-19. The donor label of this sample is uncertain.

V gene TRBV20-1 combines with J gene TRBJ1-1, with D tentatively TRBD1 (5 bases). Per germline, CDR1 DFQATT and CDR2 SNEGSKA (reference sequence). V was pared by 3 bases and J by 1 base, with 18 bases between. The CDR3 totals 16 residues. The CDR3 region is CSASKRGANRNTEAFF. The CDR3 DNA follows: TGCAGTGCTAGTAAGCGCGGGGCGAATCGGAACACTGAAGCTTTCTTT.

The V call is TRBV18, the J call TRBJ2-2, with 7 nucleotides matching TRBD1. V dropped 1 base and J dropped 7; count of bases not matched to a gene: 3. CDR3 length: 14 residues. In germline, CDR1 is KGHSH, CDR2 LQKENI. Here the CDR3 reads CASSPQGANGELFF. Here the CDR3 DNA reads TGTGCCAGCTCACCACAGGGGGCGAACGGGGAGCTGTTTTTT.

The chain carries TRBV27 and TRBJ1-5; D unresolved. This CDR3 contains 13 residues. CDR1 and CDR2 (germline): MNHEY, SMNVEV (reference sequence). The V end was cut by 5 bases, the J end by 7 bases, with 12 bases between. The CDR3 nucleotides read TGTGCCAGCAGTCCCTATAGCTGGCAGCCCCAGCATTTT. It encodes CASSPYSWQPQHF.

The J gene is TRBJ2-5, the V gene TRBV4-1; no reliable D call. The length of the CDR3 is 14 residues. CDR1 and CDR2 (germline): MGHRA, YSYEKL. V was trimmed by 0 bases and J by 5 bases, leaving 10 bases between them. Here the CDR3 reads CASSQDPLSETQYF. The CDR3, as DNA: TGCGCCAGCAGCCAAGATCCCCTTTCGGAGACCCAGTACTTC.

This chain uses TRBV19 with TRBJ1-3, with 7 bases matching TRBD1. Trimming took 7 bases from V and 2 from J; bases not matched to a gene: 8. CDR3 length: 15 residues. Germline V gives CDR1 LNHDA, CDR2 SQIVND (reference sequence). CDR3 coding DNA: TGTGCCAGTAACCCCTCAGGGGGAGCTGGAAACACCATATATTTT. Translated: CASNPSGGAGNTIYF.

CDR3 in DNA: TGTGCCAGCAGCTATGGGGGGGATCAGGGCTACACCTTC. It is translated as CASSYGGDQGYTF. The chain uses TRBV7-9 and TRBJ1-2, with a tentative D call TRBD1 (5 bases). Germline values: CDR1 SEHNR, CDR2 FQNEAQ (reference sequence). Trimming left V 4 bases short and J 8 bases short, with 14 bases between. The CDR3 extends over 13 amino acids.

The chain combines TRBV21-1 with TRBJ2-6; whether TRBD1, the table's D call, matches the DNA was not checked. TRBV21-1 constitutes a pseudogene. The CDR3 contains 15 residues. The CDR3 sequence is CASRNRFSGANVLTF. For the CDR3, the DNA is TGTGCCAGCAGAAACAGGTTCTCTGGGGCCAACGTCCTGACTTTC.

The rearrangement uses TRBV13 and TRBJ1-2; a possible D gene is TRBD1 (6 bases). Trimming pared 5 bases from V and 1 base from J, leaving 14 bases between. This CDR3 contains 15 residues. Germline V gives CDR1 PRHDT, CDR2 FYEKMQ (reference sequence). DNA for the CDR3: TGTGCCAGCAGCGCTTGGACAGAAGTTAACTATGGCTACACCTTC. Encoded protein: CASSAWTEVNYGYTF.

The CDR3 spells CASTRRGLGQPQHF. DNA for the CDR3: TGTGCCAGTACGCGCAGGGGGCTTGGTCAGCCCCAGCATTTT. The chain couples TRBV19 to TRBJ1-5; TRBD1 matches at 8 bases. The germline V gene has CDR1 LNHDA and CDR2 SQIVND (reference sequence). The trim removed 7 bases at V and 6 bases at J, leaving 8 bases unmatched. The CDR3 spans 14 residues.

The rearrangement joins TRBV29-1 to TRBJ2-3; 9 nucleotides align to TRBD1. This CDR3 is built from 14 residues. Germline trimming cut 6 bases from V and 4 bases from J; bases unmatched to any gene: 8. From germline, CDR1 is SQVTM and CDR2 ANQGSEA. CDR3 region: CSVESQGAADTQYF. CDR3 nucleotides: TGCAGCGTCGAGTCACAGGGGGCGGCAGATACGCAGTATTTT.

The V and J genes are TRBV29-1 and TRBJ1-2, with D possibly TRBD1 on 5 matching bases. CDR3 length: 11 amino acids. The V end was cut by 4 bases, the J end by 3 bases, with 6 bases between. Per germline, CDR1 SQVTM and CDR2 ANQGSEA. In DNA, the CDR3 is TGCAGCGTTGTCAGGGACTATGGCTACACCTTC. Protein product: CSVVRDYGYTF. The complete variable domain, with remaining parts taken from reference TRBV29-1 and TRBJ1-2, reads SAVISQKPSRDICQRGTSLTIQCQVDSQVTMMFWYRQQPGQSLTLIATANQGSEATYESGFVIDKFPISRPNLTFSTLTVSNMSPEDSSIYLCSVVRDYGYTFGSGTRLTVV.

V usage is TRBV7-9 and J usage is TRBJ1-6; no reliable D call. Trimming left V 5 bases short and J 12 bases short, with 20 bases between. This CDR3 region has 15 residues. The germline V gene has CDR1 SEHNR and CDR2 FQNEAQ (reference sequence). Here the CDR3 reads CASSPRNSADLPLHF. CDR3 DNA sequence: TGTGCCAGCAGCCCCAGGAACTCAGCGGATTTACCCCTCCACTTT.

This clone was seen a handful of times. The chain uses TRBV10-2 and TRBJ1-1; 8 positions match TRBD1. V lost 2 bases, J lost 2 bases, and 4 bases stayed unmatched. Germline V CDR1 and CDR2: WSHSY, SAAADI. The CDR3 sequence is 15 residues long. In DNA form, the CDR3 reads TGCGCCAGCAGTGAGACAGGGGGAAAAAACACTGAAGCTTTCTTT. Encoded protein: CASSETGGKNTEAFF.

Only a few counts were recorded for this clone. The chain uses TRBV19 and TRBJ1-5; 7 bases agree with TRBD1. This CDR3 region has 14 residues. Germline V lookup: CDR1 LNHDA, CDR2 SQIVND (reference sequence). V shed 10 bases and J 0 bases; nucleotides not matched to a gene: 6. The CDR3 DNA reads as TGTGCCACCGGGGGACAGACTAGCAATCAGCCCCAGCATTTT. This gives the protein CATGGQTSNQPQHF.

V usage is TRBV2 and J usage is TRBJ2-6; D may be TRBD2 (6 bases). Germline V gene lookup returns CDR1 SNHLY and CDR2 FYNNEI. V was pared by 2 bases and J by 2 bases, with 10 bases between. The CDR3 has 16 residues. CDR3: CASSETGGAGANVLTF. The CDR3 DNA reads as TGTGCCAGCAGTGAAACAGGAGGGGCTGGGGCCAACGTCCTGACTTTC.

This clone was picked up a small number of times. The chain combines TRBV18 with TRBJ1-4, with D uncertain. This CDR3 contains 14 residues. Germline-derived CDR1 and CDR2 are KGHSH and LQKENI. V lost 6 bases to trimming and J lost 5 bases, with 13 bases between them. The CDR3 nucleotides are TGTGCCAGCTCGTCCACGACAAGGAATGAAAAACTGTTTTTT. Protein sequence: CASSSTTRNEKLFF.

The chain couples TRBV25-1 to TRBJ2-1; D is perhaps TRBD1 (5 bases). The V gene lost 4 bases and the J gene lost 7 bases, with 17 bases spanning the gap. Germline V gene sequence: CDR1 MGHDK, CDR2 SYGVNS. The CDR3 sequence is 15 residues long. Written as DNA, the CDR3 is TGTGCCAGCAGTGGGGTCAGGGTAGGGTTGAATGAGCAGTTCTTC. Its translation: CASSGVRVGLNEQFF. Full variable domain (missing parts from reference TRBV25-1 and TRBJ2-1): EADIYQTPRYLVIGTGKKITLECSQTMGHDKMYWYQQDPGMELHLIHYSYGVNSTEKGDLSSESTVSRIRTEHFPLTLESARPSHTSQYLCASSGVRVGLNEQFFGPGTRLTVL.

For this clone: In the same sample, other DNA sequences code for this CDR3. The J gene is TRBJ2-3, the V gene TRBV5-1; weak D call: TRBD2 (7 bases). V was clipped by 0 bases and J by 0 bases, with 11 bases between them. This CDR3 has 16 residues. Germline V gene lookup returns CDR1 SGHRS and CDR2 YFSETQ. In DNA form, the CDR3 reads TGCGCCAGCAGCTTGGATGGCGGGGGCAGCACAGATACGCAGTATTTT. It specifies CASSLDGGGSTDTQYF.

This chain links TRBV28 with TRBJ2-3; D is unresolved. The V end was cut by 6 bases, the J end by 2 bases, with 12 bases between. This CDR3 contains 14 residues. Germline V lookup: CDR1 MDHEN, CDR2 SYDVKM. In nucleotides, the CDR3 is TGTGCCAGCAGCAGCAGAGGTTCCACAGATACGCAGTATTTT. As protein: CASSSRGSTDTQYF.

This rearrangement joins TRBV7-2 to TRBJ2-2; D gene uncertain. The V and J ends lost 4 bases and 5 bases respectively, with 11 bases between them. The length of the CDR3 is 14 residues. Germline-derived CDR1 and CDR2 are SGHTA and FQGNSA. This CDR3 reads CASSSDFWTGELFF. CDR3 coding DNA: TGTGCCAGCAGCTCTGACTTTTGGACCGGGGAGCTGTTTTTT.

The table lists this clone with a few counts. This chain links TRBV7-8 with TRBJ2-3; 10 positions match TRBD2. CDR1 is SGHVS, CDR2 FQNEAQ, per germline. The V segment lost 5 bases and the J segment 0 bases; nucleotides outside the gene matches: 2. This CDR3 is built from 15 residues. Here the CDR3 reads CASSPSGGSTDTQYF. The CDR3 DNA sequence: TGTGCCAGCAGCCCTAGCGGGGGAAGCACAGATACGCAGTATTTT.

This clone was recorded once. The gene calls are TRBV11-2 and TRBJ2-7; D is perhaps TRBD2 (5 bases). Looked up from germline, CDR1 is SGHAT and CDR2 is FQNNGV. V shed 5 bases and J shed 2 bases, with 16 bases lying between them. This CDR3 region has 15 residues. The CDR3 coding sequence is TGTGCCAGCAGCCCTGGATTAGCGTTAACCTACGAGCAGTACTTC. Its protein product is CASSPGLALTYEQYF. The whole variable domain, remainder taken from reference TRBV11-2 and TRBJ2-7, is EAGVAQSPRYKIIEKRQSVAFWCNPISGHATLYWYQQILGQGPKLLIQFQNNGVVDDSQLPKDRFSAERLKGVDSTLKIQPAKLEDSAVYLCASSPGLALTYEQYFGPGTRLTVT.

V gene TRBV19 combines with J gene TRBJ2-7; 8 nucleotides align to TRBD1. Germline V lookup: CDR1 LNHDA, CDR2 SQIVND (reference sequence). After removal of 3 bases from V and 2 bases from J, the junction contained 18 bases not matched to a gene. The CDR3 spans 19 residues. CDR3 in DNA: TGTGCCAGTAGTATCCAGGGCCACAGGGGGACAGGTCCAGCCTACGAGCAGTACGTC. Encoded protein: CASSIQGHRGTGPAYEQYV.

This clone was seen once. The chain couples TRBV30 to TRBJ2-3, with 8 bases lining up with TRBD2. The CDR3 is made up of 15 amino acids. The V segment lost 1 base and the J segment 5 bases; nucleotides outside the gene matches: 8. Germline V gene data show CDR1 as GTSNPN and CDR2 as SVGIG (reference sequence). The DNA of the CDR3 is TGTGCCTGGAGTGCATACGGGGGGGTACGAGATACGCAGTATTTT. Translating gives CAWSAYGGVRDTQYF.

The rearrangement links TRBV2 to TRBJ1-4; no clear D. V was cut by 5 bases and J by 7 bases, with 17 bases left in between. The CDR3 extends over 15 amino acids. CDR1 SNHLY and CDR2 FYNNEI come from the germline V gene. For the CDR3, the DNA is TGTGCCAGCAGTTCGACCGGGGAGGGTCTTGAAAAACTGTTTTTT. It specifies CASSSTGEGLEKLFF. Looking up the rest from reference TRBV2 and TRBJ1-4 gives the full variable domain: EPEVTQTPSHQVTQMGQEVILRCVPISNHLYFYWYRQILGQKVEFLVSFYNNEISEKSEIFDDQFSVERPDGSNFTLKIRSTKLEDSAMYFCASSSTGEGLEKLFFGSGTQLSVL.

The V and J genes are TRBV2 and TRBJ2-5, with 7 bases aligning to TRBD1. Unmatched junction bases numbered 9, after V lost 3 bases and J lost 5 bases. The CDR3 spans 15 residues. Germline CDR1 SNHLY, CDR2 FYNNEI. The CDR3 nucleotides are TGTGCCAGCAGTGACCGACAGGGCGAGGGGGAGACCCAGTACTTC. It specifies CASSDRQGEGETQYF.

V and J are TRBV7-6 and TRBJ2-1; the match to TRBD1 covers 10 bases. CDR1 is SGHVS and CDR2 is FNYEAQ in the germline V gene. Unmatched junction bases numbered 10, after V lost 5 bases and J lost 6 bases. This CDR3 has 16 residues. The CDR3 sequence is CASSARGTGVVNEQFF. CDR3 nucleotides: TGTGCCAGCAGCGCCCGCGGGACAGGGGTGGTCAATGAGCAGTTCTTC.

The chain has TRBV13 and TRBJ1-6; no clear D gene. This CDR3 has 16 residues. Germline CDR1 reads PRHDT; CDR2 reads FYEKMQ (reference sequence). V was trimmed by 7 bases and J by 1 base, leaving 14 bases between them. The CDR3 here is CASNRNGNSYNSPLHF. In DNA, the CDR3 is TGTGCCAGCAATAGAAACGGGAATTCCTATAATTCACCCCTCCACTTT.